The 13 T cell receptor beta chains given below trace back to one sample, sequenced in a study of blood T cell repertoires in COVID-19. The repertoire was sequenced with immunoSEQ multiplex PCR; TCRdb's copy has only in-frame clones and lacks some. The sample yields 90,000 or so clones, about 89% seen once. Sequenced sample: peripheral blood. These receptors all come from a human donor in a cohort sampled during active COVID-19.

This clone was counted a few times. This sequence joins TRBV5-1 and TRBJ1-4; TRBD1 matches 8 bases. The CDR3 spans 13 residues. The V gene end was trimmed by 7 bases and the J gene end by 7 bases; junction bases not matched to a gene: 6. Germline lookup yields CDR1 SGHRS and CDR2 YFSETQ. DNA for the CDR3: TGCGCCAGCCAAGGGACAGGCGCTGAAAAACTGTTTTTT. It specifies CASQGTGAEKLFF. The complete variable domain, with remaining parts taken from reference TRBV5-1 and TRBJ1-4, reads KAGVTQTPRYLIKTRGQQVTLSCSPISGHRSVSWYQQTPGQGLQFLFEYFSETQRNKGNFPGRFSGRQFSNSRSEMNVSTLELGDSALYLCASQGTGAEKLFFGSGTQLSVL.

The CDR3, as DNA: TGTGCCAGCTCCCCGGGACAGGGGAGGCACGAGCAGTACTTC. This encodes CASSPGQGRHEQYF. V usage is TRBV21-1 and J usage is TRBJ2-7; the D call TRBD1 from the table was never checked on the DNA. TRBV21-1 is deemed a pseudogene. The CDR3 covers 14 residues.

J is TRBJ2-5 and V is TRBV7-2, with D perhaps TRBD1 (6 bases). Germline values: CDR1 SGHTA, CDR2 FQGNSA. V lost 5 bases and J 5 bases, leaving 12 bases between the germline ends. CDR3 length: 13 residues. CDR3 coding DNA: TGTGCCAGCAGCGCCGACAGGAGGGAGACCCAGTACTTC. Residues: CASSADRRETQYF. The full variable domain, completed using reference TRBV7-2 and TRBJ2-5, is GAGVSQSPSNKVTEKGKDVELRCDPISGHTALYWYRQSLGQGLEFLIYFQGNSAPDKSGLPSDRFSAERTGGSVSTLTIQRTQQEDSAVYLCASSADRRETQYFGPGTRLLVL.

This chain joins TRBV20-1 and TRBJ2-7; no firm D call. The V and J ends lost 6 bases and 4 bases respectively, with 10 bases between them. The CDR3 covers 11 residues. Per the germline V gene, CDR1 is DFQATT and CDR2 is SNEGSKA (reference sequence). CDR3 sequence (DNA): TGCAGTGCCCCGACACAATACGAGCAGTACTTC. Translating gives CSAPTQYEQYF.

The table lists this clone with a count of one. The chain carries TRBV5-1 and TRBJ2-3; TRBD2 is a possible D gene (5 bases). The V gene's germline CDR1 is SGHRS and CDR2 YFSETQ. Trimming took off 0 bases at V and 5 bases at J, with 16 bases between the two ends. This CDR3 comprises 16 residues. The CDR3 coding sequence is TGCGCCAGCAGCTTGGTGGTGGGTGCCGGAGGAGATACGCAGTATTTT. Translating gives CASSLVVGAGGDTQYF.

The rearrangement joins TRBV27 to TRBJ1-5, with D perhaps TRBD1 (5 bases). The V gene lost 4 bases and the J gene lost 3 bases, with 19 bases spanning the gap. The germline V gene encodes CDR1 MNHEY and CDR2 SMNVEV (reference sequence). The CDR3 covers 17 residues. The CDR3 protein is CASSSGLGGGINQPQHF. The CDR3 DNA reads TGTGCCAGCAGTTCCGGTCTGGGGGGGGGTATCAATCAGCCCCAGCATTTT.

A remark on this clone: The sample contains more than one DNA sequence encoding this CDR3. The genes are TRBV5-6 and TRBJ1-5; 7 bases match TRBD1. The V segment lost 0 bases and the J segment 3 bases; nucleotides outside the gene matches: 3. Per germline, CDR1 SGHDT and CDR2 YYEEEE. The CDR3 is 15 residues long. The chain's CDR3 is CASSLGQGSNQPQHF. CDR3 in DNA: TGTGCCAGCAGCTTGGGACAGGGTTCCAATCAGCCCCAGCATTTT.

CDR3 nucleotide sequence: TGTGCCAGCAGTTACAGGACAGGGGGCTACGAGCAGTACTTC. Encoded protein: CASSYRTGGYEQYF. The rearrangement links TRBV6-5 to TRBJ2-7; 10 bases align to TRBD1. Trimming removed 2 bases from V and 3 bases from J; junction bases left unmatched: 1. Germline values: CDR1 MNHEY, CDR2 SVGAGI. This CDR3 is 14 amino acids long.

The rearrangement uses TRBV4-1 and TRBJ1-2; TRBD1 matches at 8 bases. CDR3 length: 15 residues. CDR1 is MGHRA, CDR2 YSYEKL, per germline. With V trimmed by 2 bases and J by 4 bases, 6 bases remained unmatched. In DNA, the CDR3 is TGCGCCAGCAGCCAAACCGGGACAGGCGTCTATGGCTACACCTTC. Amino acid sequence: CASSQTGTGVYGYTF.

This clone has only a few counts. J is TRBJ2-7 and V is TRBV6-2 or TRBV6-3, with 7 positions matching TRBD1. Losses at the gene ends were 2 bases for V and 0 bases for J; bases not matched to a gene: 7. In germline, CDR1 is MNHEY, CDR2 SVGEGT. The CDR3 runs 16 residues. This CDR3 reads CASSYPPGGGSYEQYF. The CDR3 DNA reads TGTGCCAGCAGTTACCCCCCAGGGGGTGGCTCCTACGAGCAGTACTTC.

The genes are TRBV27 and TRBJ1-4; D uncertain. The CDR3 is 13 amino acids. V lost 8 bases, J lost 1 base, and 8 bases lay in between. The germline V gene has CDR1 MNHEY and CDR2 SMNVEV (reference sequence). CDR3 DNA: TGTGCCAGCCCACCGCGAACTAATGAAAAACTGTTTTTT. This gives the protein CASPPRTNEKLFF. The whole variable domain, remainder taken from reference TRBV27 and TRBJ1-4, is EAQVTQNPRYLITVTGKKLTVTCSQNMNHEYMSWYRQDPGLGLRQIYYSMNVEVTDKGDVPEGYKVSRKEKRNFPLILESPSPNQTSLYFCASPPRTNEKLFFGSGTQLSVL.

The V and J genes are TRBV7-3 and TRBJ1-1; D is uncertain. Germline assignment: CDR1 SGHTA and CDR2 FQGTGA. The CDR3 extends over 13 amino acids. The ends were cut back, 5 bases at V and 1 base at J, with 8 bases in the middle. The CDR3 here is CASSPLKNTEAFF. The CDR3 coding sequence is TGTGCCAGCAGCCCCTTAAAGAACACTGAAGCTTTCTTT.

CDR3 in DNA: TGTGCCAGCAGCGGGAACAGGGGGATGAACACTGAAGCTTTCTTT. It specifies CASSGNRGMNTEAFF. The V and J genes are TRBV6-6 and TRBJ1-1, with TRBD1 matching over 8 bases. V lost 6 bases, J lost 0 bases, and 6 bases stayed unmatched. The germline CDR1 and CDR2 sequences are MNHNY and SVGAGI (reference sequence). The CDR3 is 15 residues long.